These 21 T cell receptor beta chains originate from one sample sequenced in a study of blood T cell repertoires in COVID-19. Sequenced by immunoSEQ multiplex PCR; TCRdb stores in-frame clones only, minus some. The sample holds 90,000 to 150,000 clones, about 85% seen once. The source material was peripheral blood. These receptors were taken from a man older than 75 with acute or convalescent COVID-19.

The chain uses TRBV7-9 and TRBJ2-5; 9 positions match TRBD1. Trimming cost V 1 base and J 5 bases; bases outside gene matches: 5. Per the germline V gene, CDR1 is SEHNR and CDR2 is FQNEAQ (reference sequence). CDR3 size: 15 residues. CDR3 sequence reads: CASSLGDRVRETQYF. The CDR3 coding sequence is TGTGCCAGCAGCTTAGGGGACAGGGTAAGGGAGACCCAGTACTTC.

This chain links TRBV7-9 with TRBJ2-1, with 9 bases aligning to TRBD2. The CDR3 runs 15 residues. The trim removed 4 bases at V and 3 bases at J, leaving 4 bases unmatched. Germline V lookup: CDR1 SEHNR, CDR2 FQNEAQ (reference sequence). CDR3 in DNA: TGTGCCAGCAGCTCCGGGACTAGCATCTACAATGAGCAGTTCTTC. It translates to CASSSGTSIYNEQFF.

A few counts support this clone. V usage is TRBV19 and J usage is TRBJ1-1; 9 positions agree with TRBD1. The CDR3 length is 14 residues. V trimming: 5 bases; J trimming: 5 bases; junction bases outside the gene matches: 6. Germline CDR1 reads LNHDA; CDR2 reads SQIVND (reference sequence). CDR3 bases: TGTGCCAGTAGTCAACAGGGGGCGAGGACTGAAGCTTTCTTT. It yields the protein CASSQQGARTEAFF. The entire variable domain, with the rest obtained from reference TRBV19 and TRBJ1-1, is as follows: DGGITQSPKYLFRKEGQNVTLSCEQNLNHDAMYWYRQDPGQGLRLIYYSQIVNDFQKGDIAEGYSVSREKKESFPLTVTSAQKNPTAFYLCASSQQGARTEAFFGQGTRLTVV.

A few counts support this clone. Here the CDR3 reads CASSRQGGNEQYF. In nucleotides, the CDR3 is TGTGCCAGCAGCCGACAAGGGGGAAACGAGCAGTACTTC. The chain couples TRBV14 to TRBJ2-7; weak D call: TRBD1 (6 bases). The length of the CDR3 is 13 residues. V was shortened by 4 bases and J by 5 bases, with 12 bases between the two germline ends. Germline V gene sequence: CDR1 SGHDN, CDR2 FVKESK.

V usage is TRBV6-6 and J usage is TRBJ1-4; possible D gene TRBD1, 5 bases. The V end was cut by 8 bases, the J end by 6 bases, with 22 bases between. The CDR3 covers 16 residues. CDR1 is MNHNY and CDR2 is SVGAGI in the germline V gene (reference sequence). CDR3 in amino acids: CASGTKGSAVYEKLFF. Written as DNA, the CDR3 is TGTGCCAGCGGGACTAAGGGATCCGCGGTTTATGAAAAACTGTTTTTT.

The rearrangement uses TRBV2 and TRBJ2-5; 7 bases are a match to TRBD1. This CDR3 is 14 amino acids long. The ends lost 6 bases at V and 1 base at J; junction bases unmatched: 5. The germline V gene has CDR1 SNHLY and CDR2 FYNNEI. The CDR3, as DNA: TGTGCCAGCAGGGATGGGACAGCCCAAGAGACCCAGTACTTC. It translates to CASRDGTAQETQYF.

The V gene is TRBV5-5, the J gene TRBJ1-1; TRBD1 might be the D (6 bases). From germline, CDR1 is SGHKS and CDR2 YYEKEE (reference sequence). Trimming took off 4 bases at V and 2 bases at J, with 9 bases between the two ends. This CDR3 spans 13 amino acids. The CDR3 spells CASSGTTNTEAFF. The CDR3 DNA reads as TGTGCCAGCAGCGGGACAACCAACACTGAAGCTTTCTTT.

This rearrangement joins TRBV15 to TRBJ1-2; the D gene is possibly TRBD1 (6 bases). CDR1 is LNHNV, CDR2 YYDKDF, per germline (reference sequence). V lost 0 bases and J lost 3, with 14 bases in between. The CDR3 has 16 amino acids. The CDR3 sequence is CATSRDFLTGYYGYTF. The CDR3 region has the DNA TGTGCCACCAGCAGAGATTTTCTTACAGGGTACTATGGCTACACCTTC.

This clone appeared once. The genes are TRBV5-1 and TRBJ2-5; TRBD2 agrees at 13 bases. Germline V lookup: CDR1 SGHRS, CDR2 YFSETQ. This CDR3 is 15 amino acids long. The junction had 3 bases not matched to a gene; V was cut back by 2 bases and J by 5 bases. As DNA, the CDR3 is TGCGCCAGCAGCTTAACTAGCGGGAGGGTTGAGACCCAGTACTTC. Protein product: CASSLTSGRVETQYF.

This chain joins TRBV6-1 and TRBJ1-2; 8 positions match TRBD1. This CDR3 spans 15 amino acids. Germline-derived CDR1 and CDR2 are MNHNS and SASEGT. Trimming cost V 2 bases and J 4 bases; bases outside gene matches: 6. This CDR3 reads CASSELWTGIYGYTF. For the CDR3, the DNA is TGTGCCAGCAGTGAACTTTGGACAGGGATCTATGGCTACACCTTC.

This clone was observed a single time. This chain connects TRBV9 to TRBJ1-1; perhaps TRBD1 as D (6 bases). Trimming pared 3 bases from V and 4 bases from J, leaving 13 bases between. The CDR3 sequence is 14 residues long. The V gene's germline CDR1 is SGDLS and CDR2 YYNGEE. CDR3 sequence (DNA): TGTGCCAGCAGCGGGGAAAGGGGGAGCACTGAAGCTTTCTTT. It is translated as CASSGERGSTEAFF.

J is TRBJ1-1 and V is TRBV7-3; D gene uncertain. This CDR3 comprises 13 residues. The germline V gene encodes CDR1 SGHTA and CDR2 FQGTGA. V lost 4 bases to trimming and J lost 2 bases, with 8 bases between them. The CDR3 protein is CASSWEFNTEAFF. CDR3 sequence (DNA): TGTGCCAGCAGCTGGGAGTTCAACACTGAAGCTTTCTTT.

The V call is TRBV3-1 (or the pseudogene TRBV3-2), the J call TRBJ2-3; 10 bases match TRBD1. V was pared by 0 bases and J by 4 bases, with 4 bases of the junction left unmatched. Looked up from germline, CDR1 is LGHDT and CDR2 is YNNKEL (reference sequence). The CDR3 spans 16 residues. The DNA of the CDR3 is TGTGCCAGCAGCCAAGATTTCGGGACAGGGGCAGATACGCAGTATTTT. This sequence encodes CASSQDFGTGADTQYF.

J is TRBJ1-5 and V is TRBV6-9, with D possibly matching TRBD1 (6 bases). CDR3 size: 18 residues. Looked up from germline, CDR1 is MNHGY and CDR2 is SVAAGI. V was shortened by 0 bases and J by 0 bases, with 15 bases between the two germline ends. The CDR3 region is CASSYSNQGRYSNQPQHF. The CDR3 DNA is TGTGCCAGCAGTTATTCGAACCAGGGGCGATATAGCAATCAGCCCCAGCATTTT.

The chain uses TRBV7-8 and TRBJ2-5; 7 nucleotides line up with TRBD1. Germline V lookup: CDR1 SGHVS, CDR2 FQNEAQ. The CDR3 length is 15 residues. V was pared by 2 bases and J by 4 bases, with 7 bases of the junction left unmatched. CDR3 sequence (DNA): TGTGCCAGCAGCTTAAGAGGGGGCCCCGCAGAGACCCAGTACTTC. Its translation is CASSLRGGPAETQYF.

This rearrangement joins TRBV28 to TRBJ1-1, with D possibly matching TRBD1 (6 bases). Germline V gives CDR1 MDHEN, CDR2 SYDVKM. CDR3 size: 17 residues. Between the trimmed V and J ends, which lost 5 bases and 0 bases, there was a span of 19 bases. The CDR3 nucleotides read TGTGCCAGCAGTAGAGAAGGGGGACCACTAATGAACACTGAAGCTTTCTTT. This gives the protein CASSREGGPLMNTEAFF. Using reference TRBV28 and TRBJ1-1 for the parts outside the CDR3, the full variable domain is DVKVTQSSRYLVKRTGEKVFLECVQDMDHENMFWYRQDPGLGLRLIYFSYDVKMKEKGDIPEGYSVSREKKERFSLILESASTNQTSMYLCASSREGGPLMNTEAFFGQGTRLTVV.

Only one count was recorded for this clone. The V and J genes are TRBV10-2 and TRBJ1-2; 9 bases fit TRBD1. The ends lost 5 bases at V and 4 bases at J; junction bases unmatched: 8. This CDR3 spans 15 amino acids. Germline values: CDR1 WSHSY, CDR2 SAAADI. Written as DNA, the CDR3 is TGCGCCAGCAGTTCGGACAGGGGCCTATTCTATGGCTACACCTTC. Translated, it gives CASSSDRGLFYGYTF.

This clone was detected only once. J is TRBJ2-3 and V is TRBV2; D may be TRBD2 (6 bases). This CDR3 has 17 residues. CDR1 and CDR2 from the germline V gene are SNHLY and FYNNEI. The V end was cut by 2 bases, the J end by 1 base, with 16 bases between. The DNA for the CDR3 is TGTGCCAGCAGTGAAATGAACAAGCCGGGGGGCACAGATACGCAGTATTTT. Translating gives CASSEMNKPGGTDTQYF.

This clone came up a few times. The V and J genes are TRBV6-5 and TRBJ2-5, with no clear D. Germline lookup yields CDR1 MNHEY and CDR2 SVGAGI. The CDR3 runs to 14 residues. Trimming removed 0 bases at V and 4 bases at J, with 9 bases between. CDR3 nucleotides: TGTGCCAGCAGTTACTCTAGCATTGCAGAGACCCAGTACTTC. Its translation is CASSYSSIAETQYF.

In nucleotides, the CDR3 is TGTGCCAGCTCACCCCCCGGGACAGCCTCTGGAAACACCATATATTTT. Encoded protein: CASSPPGTASGNTIYF. This chain uses TRBV18 with TRBJ1-3; TRBD1 aligns across 7 bases. Germline lookup yields CDR1 KGHSH and CDR2 LQKENI. The CDR3 extends over 16 amino acids. V shed 3 bases, J shed 0 bases, and the junction held 5 bases outside the gene matches.

A single count supports this clone. The J gene is TRBJ1-5, the V gene TRBV28; 7 bases align to TRBD1. The germline V gene has CDR1 MDHEN and CDR2 SYDVKM. The CDR3 covers 14 residues. Germline trimming cut 5 bases from V and 6 bases from J; bases unmatched to any gene: 7. As DNA, the CDR3 is TGTGCCAGCAGTAACAGGGGCGGAGGTCAGCCCCAGCATTTT. It translates to CASSNRGGGQPQHF.